The entry that follows covers one T cell receptor (beta chain) sequence. The sample comes from a study of cytotoxic CD8 clonotypes in ibrutinib-treated CLL. Study details: Responses comprised approximately 24 partial and 2 complete; at median roughly 70 months, about 15 remained remitted and about twelve progressed. Once patients had received a median about eleven months of treatment, range 6 to 36, response samples were obtained.

V was pared by 1 base and J by 2 bases, with 8 bases of the junction left unmatched. There are 16 residues in the CDR3. The germline gives CDR1 LGHNA, CDR2 YNFKEQ. Sequencing used immunoSEQ multiplex PCR; TCRdb keeps in-frame clones, though not all of them. The sample lists roughly 250,000 clones, 70% seen once, with less than 20% in the top ten. Sequencing was performed on PBMCs, taken after 24 months of ibrutinib treatment. The chain joins TRBV4-2 to TRBJ2-7, with TRBD2 matching 7 bases. The receptor comes from a human donor with chronic lymphocytic leukemia. The CDR3 loop reads CASSQGVAGRPYEQYF. The DNA of the CDR3 is TGTGCCAGCAGCCAAGGGGTAGCGGGCCGCCCCTACGAGCAGTACTTC.